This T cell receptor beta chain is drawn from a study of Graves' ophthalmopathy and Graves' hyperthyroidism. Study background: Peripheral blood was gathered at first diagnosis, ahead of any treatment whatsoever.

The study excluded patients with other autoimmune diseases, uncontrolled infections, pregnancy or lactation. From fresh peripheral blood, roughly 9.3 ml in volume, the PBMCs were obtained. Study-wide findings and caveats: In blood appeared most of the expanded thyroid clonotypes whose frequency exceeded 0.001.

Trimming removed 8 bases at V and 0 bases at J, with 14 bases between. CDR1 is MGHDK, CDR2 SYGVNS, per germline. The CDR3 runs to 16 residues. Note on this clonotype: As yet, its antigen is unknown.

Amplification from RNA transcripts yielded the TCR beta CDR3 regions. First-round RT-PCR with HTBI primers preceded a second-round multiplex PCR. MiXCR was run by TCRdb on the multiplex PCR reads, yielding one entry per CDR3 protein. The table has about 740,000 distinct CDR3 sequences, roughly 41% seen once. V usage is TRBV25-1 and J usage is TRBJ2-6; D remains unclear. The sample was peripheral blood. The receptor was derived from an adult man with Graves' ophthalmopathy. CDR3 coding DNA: TGTGCCAGCTCTCTAGACTCGAGCTCTGGGGCCAACGTCCTGACTTTC. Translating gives CASSLDSSSGANVLTF.